The 5 T cell receptor beta chains below come from one sample, sequenced in a study of blood T cells in healthy people across ages. For the second PCR, which ran for about 6 to 12 cycles, a sample-barcoded 5' primer and a J-beta primer mix were used. TCRdb used MiXCR to reprocess the 5' RACE reads, holding one entry per CDR3 protein. Here the sample spans some 670,000 distinct CDR3 sequences, over 40% being singletons. Sequencing was carried out using blood. The receptor set was obtained from a woman older than 75 in good health.

Comments on this clonotype: It may be a read error: a sequence one base away is much more abundant. This chain links TRBV7-2 with TRBJ2-5; 7 bases line up with TRBD2. Germline assignment: CDR1 SGHTA and CDR2 FQGNSA. After removal of 6 bases from V and 11 bases from J, the junction contained 18 bases not matched to a gene. The CDR3 sequence is 15 residues long. CDR3 nucleotide sequence: TGTGCCAGCAGTCAAGGGCGGGGGAGGTTCAATGAGCAGTACTTC. It specifies CASSQGRGRFNEQYF.

The chain has TRBV5-1 and TRBJ2-3; 8 bases line up with TRBD1. CDR1 SGHRS and CDR2 YFSETQ come from the germline V gene. V shed 7 bases, J shed 4 bases, and the junction held 11 bases outside the gene matches. The CDR3 is made up of 15 amino acids. Here the CDR3 reads CASAQGALVSDTQYF. DNA for the CDR3: TGCGCCAGCGCCCAGGGGGCGCTGGTATCAGATACGCAGTATTTT. Full variable domain (outside the CDR3, taken from reference TRBV5-1 and TRBJ2-3): KAGVTQTPRYLIKTRGQQVTLSCSPISGHRSVSWYQQTPGQGLQFLFEYFSETQRNKGNFPGRFSGRQFSNSRSEMNVSTLELGDSALYLCASAQGALVSDTQYFGPGTRLTVL.

At least ten counts were recorded for this clonotype. The chain carries TRBV3-1 and TRBJ2-5; D unresolved. The length of the CDR3 is 14 residues. In germline, CDR1 is LGHDT, CDR2 YNNKEL (reference sequence). The V end was cut by 3 bases, the J end by 2 bases, with 10 bases between. This CDR3 is CASSHPQLQETQYF. The CDR3 DNA follows: TGTGCCAGCAGCCACCCCCAGCTTCAAGAGACCCAGTACTTC.

This clonotype has ten or more counts. The rearrangement links TRBV5-1 to TRBJ2-5; unclear D gene. V was shortened by 2 bases and J by 3 bases, with 5 bases between the two germline ends. The CDR3 sequence is 12 residues long. CDR1 SGHRS and CDR2 YFSETQ come from the germline V gene. The CDR3 DNA follows: TGCGCCAGCAGCTTCCCAAAAGAGACCCAGTACTTC. It codes for CASSFPKETQYF.

The gene calls are TRBV15 and TRBJ1-1; D remains ambiguous. The V end lost 1 base, the J end lost 4 bases, and 13 bases lay between the germline ends. Germline CDR1 LNHNV, CDR2 YYDKDF (reference sequence). The CDR3 consists of 15 residues. This CDR3 reads CATSRAEGRGTEAFF. The CDR3 DNA reads TGTGCCACCAGCAGAGCGGAAGGCAGAGGCACTGAAGCTTTCTTT. Supplemented by reference TRBV15 and TRBJ1-1, the full variable domain reads DAMVIQNPRYQVTQFGKPVTLSCSQTLNHNVMYWYQQKSSQAPKLLFHYYDKDFNNEADTPDNFQSRRPNTSFCFLDIRSPGLGDTAMYLCATSRAEGRGTEAFFGQGTRLTVV.